This T cell receptor beta chain was sequenced in a study of T cell responses to AZD1222 COVID-19 vaccine. Across the study: Second-dose intervals near 4 or 12 weeks were combined.

Method: immunoSEQ multiplex PCR; TCRdb's copy keeps in-frame clones and lacks some. The sample includes roughly 150,000 clones, 90% of them seen just once. The ends were cut back, 2 bases at V and 0 bases at J, with 13 bases in the middle. This CDR3 has 16 residues. Germline V gene lookup returns CDR1 KGHSH and CDR2 LQKENI. The chain uses TRBV18 and TRBJ1-1, with a weak D call TRBD1 (6 bases). The receptor was derived from an adult in good health. The sequenced sample was peripheral blood, obtained on day 0 of AZD1222 vaccination. Written as DNA, the CDR3 is TGTGCCAGCTCACCAACAGGGAGTCGGTTGAACACTGAAGCTTTCTTT. It yields the protein CASSPTGSRLNTEAFF.